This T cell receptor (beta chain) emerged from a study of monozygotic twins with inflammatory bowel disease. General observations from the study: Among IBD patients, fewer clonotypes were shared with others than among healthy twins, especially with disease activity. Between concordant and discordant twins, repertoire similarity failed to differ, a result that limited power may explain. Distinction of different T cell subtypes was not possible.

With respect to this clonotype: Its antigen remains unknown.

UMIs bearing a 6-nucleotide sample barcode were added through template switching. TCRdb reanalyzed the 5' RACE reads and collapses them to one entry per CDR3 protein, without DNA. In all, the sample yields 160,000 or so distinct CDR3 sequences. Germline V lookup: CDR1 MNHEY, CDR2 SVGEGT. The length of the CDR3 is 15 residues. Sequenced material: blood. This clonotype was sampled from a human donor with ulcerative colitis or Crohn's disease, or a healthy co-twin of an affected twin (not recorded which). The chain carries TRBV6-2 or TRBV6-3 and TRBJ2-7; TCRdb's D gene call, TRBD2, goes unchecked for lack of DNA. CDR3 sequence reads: CASSYEEDQTYEQYF.